These 30 T cell receptor beta chains came from one sample sequenced in a study of technical replicates of blood from a handful of donors. Using immunoSEQ multiplex PCR, the repertoire was profiled, and TCRdb retains in-frame clones only, with some absent. This repertoire shows 75,000 to 100,000 clones, 95% found once; its top ten account for over 0.2%. The sample was T cells isolated from PBMCs. These TCRs come from a human donor in good health.

The rearrangement joins TRBV5-1 to TRBJ2-4; 12 positions agree with TRBD2. The CDR3 sequence is 16 residues long. V trimming: 1 base; J trimming: 7 bases; junction bases outside the gene matches: 6. The germline gives CDR1 SGHRS, CDR2 YFSETQ. CDR3 in amino acids: CASSLMTSGSPNIQYF. For the CDR3, the DNA is TGCGCCAGCAGCTTGATGACTAGCGGGAGCCCGAACATTCAGTACTTC.

V is TRBV9 and J is TRBJ2-7, with TRBD1 as a possible D gene (6 bases). Trimming removed 4 bases at V and 3 bases at J, with 20 bases between. The germline CDR1 and CDR2 sequences are SGDLS and YYNGEE. This CDR3 is 16 amino acids long. The CDR3 DNA reads as TGTGCCAGCAGCTCCCGCGATGGACAGAGTTACTACGAGCAGTACTTC. Its translation is CASSSRDGQSYYEQYF. Using reference TRBV9 and TRBJ2-7 for the parts outside the CDR3, the full variable domain is DSGVTQTPKHLITATGQRVTLRCSPRSGDLSVYWYQQSLDQGLQFLIQYYNGEERAKGNILERFSAQQFPDLHSELNLSSLELGDSALYFCASSSRDGQSYYEQYFGPGTRLTVT.

The J gene is TRBJ2-7, the V gene TRBV11-3; TRBD1 matches at 7 bases. In germline, CDR1 is SGHNT, CDR2 YENEEA. The CDR3 has 13 amino acids. The V segment lost 4 bases and the J segment 3 bases; nucleotides outside the gene matches: 3. The CDR3 is CASSSGQIYEQYF. DNA of the CDR3: TGTGCCAGCAGCTCGGGACAGATCTACGAGCAGTACTTC.

The rearrangement links TRBV14 to TRBJ2-2, with 7 positions matching TRBD1. V dropped 4 bases and J dropped 6; count of bases not matched to a gene: 11. Per germline, CDR1 SGHDN and CDR2 FVKESK. CDR3 length: 16 amino acids. CDR3 loop: CASSRKGQRRAGELFF. The CDR3 bases are TGTGCCAGCAGCCGCAAGGGACAGAGAAGGGCCGGGGAGCTGTTTTTT.

V and J are TRBV10-3 and TRBJ1-1; D may be TRBD1 (6 bases). Germline V gene lookup returns CDR1 ENHRY and CDR2 SYGVKD. The CDR3 extends over 15 amino acids. Deletions cut 2 bases from V and 1 base from J, with 11 bases between. The CDR3 here is CAISERQGTNTEAFF. The CDR3 DNA sequence: TGTGCCATCAGTGAGAGGCAGGGGACGAACACTGAAGCTTTCTTT.

The chain couples TRBV4-1 to TRBJ1-3, with 8 bases aligning to TRBD1. Germline-derived CDR1 and CDR2 are MGHRA and YSYEKL. The V gene end was trimmed by 0 bases and the J gene end by 4 bases; junction bases not matched to a gene: 2. The CDR3 has 15 amino acids. The CDR3 DNA follows: TGCGCCAGCAGCCAAGATCGGGACAGGGGAAACACCATATATTTT. Encoded protein: CASSQDRDRGNTIYF.

In the case of this clone: One end of the junction varies from germline; a read error may be responsible. The rearrangement uses TRBV6-5 and TRBJ1-4, with D maybe TRBD1 (6 bases). CDR1 and CDR2 (germline): MNHEY, SVGAGI. The CDR3 covers 12 residues. Here the CDR3 DNA reads TGCGCCACGGGGACAAATAATGAAAAACTGTTTTTT. Translation: CATGTNNEKLFF.

The CDR3 spells CASGQGNSYEQYF. Here the CDR3 DNA reads TGTGCCAGCGGACAGGGGAACTCCTACGAGCAGTACTTC. The chain recombines TRBV5-6 with TRBJ2-7; 9 nucleotides align to TRBD1. J gave up 0 bases and V 7 bases, and 2 bases lay outside the gene matches. This CDR3 spans 13 amino acids. Germline lookup yields CDR1 SGHDT and CDR2 YYEEEE.

V and J are TRBV5-6 and TRBJ2-3; 10 positions agree with TRBD2. Germline-derived CDR1 and CDR2 are SGHDT and YYEEEE. The V gene end was trimmed by 4 bases and the J gene end by 0 bases; junction bases not matched to a gene: 5. This CDR3 contains 16 residues. CDR3 bases: TGTGCCAGCAGCCCAATAGCGGGAGGTAGCACAGATACGCAGTATTTT. Its translation is CASSPIAGGSTDTQYF.

The genes are TRBV27 and TRBJ1-5, with a tentative D call TRBD1 (5 bases). Germline V gives CDR1 MNHEY, CDR2 SMNVEV (reference sequence). The V gene lost 5 bases and the J gene lost 2 bases, with 16 bases spanning the gap. The CDR3 covers 16 residues. CDR3 protein: CASSPTGLTGNQPQHF. The DNA of the CDR3 is TGTGCCAGCAGTCCGACCGGTCTGACAGGCAATCAGCCCCAGCATTTT.

The chain couples TRBV12-5 to TRBJ2-7, with TRBD1 as a possible D gene (5 bases). Trimming removed 0 bases at V and 4 bases at J, with 16 bases between. CDR1 and CDR2 from the germline V gene are LGHNT and FRNRAP. The CDR3 contains 16 residues. CDR3 loop: CASGLVVTAASYEQYF. The CDR3 DNA is TGTGCTAGTGGTTTGGTAGTGACAGCAGCCTCTTACGAGCAGTACTTC.

The CDR3 region is CASSITGRSSYEQYF. CDR3 in DNA: TGTGCCAGCAGTATAACAGGGAGAAGCTCCTACGAGCAGTACTTC. This chain joins TRBV27 and TRBJ2-7, with D possibly TRBD1 on 6 matching bases. Germline CDR1 MNHEY, CDR2 SMNVEV (reference sequence). CDR3 length: 15 residues. V was pared by 5 bases and J by 0 bases, with 14 bases between.

The chain has TRBV6-1 and TRBJ1-4, with 10 bases matching TRBD1. The CDR3 is 18 residues long. The germline V gene has CDR1 MNHNS and CDR2 SASEGT. V lost 2 bases to trimming and J lost 0 bases; unmatched junction nucleotides: 6. The CDR3 DNA is TGTGCCAGCAGTGAAAATGGGGACAGGGGTTCAACTAATGAAAAACTGTTTTTT. Protein: CASSENGDRGSTNEKLFF.

The chain recombines TRBV6-6 with TRBJ2-2, with D possibly being TRBD1 (5 bases). The germline gives CDR1 MNHNY, CDR2 SVGAGI (reference sequence). Deletions cut 6 bases from V and 0 bases from J, with 11 bases between. The CDR3 runs to 15 residues. The CDR3 region has the DNA TGTGCCAGCAGGCCCCGGACACCGAACACCGGGGAGCTGTTTTTT. Encoded protein: CASRPRTPNTGELFF.

V and J are TRBV29-1 and TRBJ2-6; tentatively, D is TRBD1 (5 bases). The ends were cut back, 4 bases at V and 2 bases at J, with 9 bases in the middle. The CDR3 is 14 residues long. Germline assignment: CDR1 SQVTM and CDR2 ANQGSEA. This CDR3 reads CSVVPRAGANVLTF. CDR3 coding DNA: TGCAGCGTTGTTCCCAGGGCTGGGGCCAACGTCCTGACTTTC. Combining the CDR3 with reference TRBV29-1 and TRBJ2-6 gives the whole variable domain SAVISQKPSRDICQRGTSLTIQCQVDSQVTMMFWYRQQPGQSLTLIATANQGSEATYESGFVIDKFPISRPNLTFSTLTVSNMSPEDSSIYLCSVVPRAGANVLTFGAGSRLTVL.

V gene TRBV29-1 combines with J gene TRBJ2-5, with 9 bases aligning to TRBD1. Germline lookup yields CDR1 SQVTM and CDR2 ANQGSEA. V lost 5 bases and J lost 4; bases outside the gene matches: 20. This CDR3 region has 18 residues. Here the CDR3 DNA reads TGCAGCGTTAACACATACACCGGGGACAGGGTGGTGTTAGAGACCCAGTACTTC. Translated: CSVNTYTGDRVVLETQYF.

This chain links TRBV6-1 with TRBJ1-1; D is ambiguous. The CDR3 covers 13 residues. Trimming shortened V by 7 bases and J by 1 base, and 10 bases separated the two germline ends. Germline V gives CDR1 MNHNS, CDR2 SASEGT. CDR3 residues: CASTVEANTEAFF. The DNA for the CDR3 is TGTGCCAGCACAGTAGAGGCGAACACTGAAGCTTTCTTT.

As DNA, the CDR3 is TGTGCCAGCCAGGGGGGCTATGGCTACACCTTC. This translates into CASQGGYGYTF. The chain joins TRBV2 to TRBJ1-2, with TRBD1 matching 7 bases. The germline CDR1 and CDR2 sequences are SNHLY and FYNNEI. Losses at the gene ends were 8 bases for V and 4 bases for J; bases not matched to a gene: 1. The CDR3 contains 11 residues.

The rearrangement links TRBV2 to TRBJ2-5; 9 nucleotides align to TRBD1. The CDR3 is made up of 15 amino acids. The V segment lost 9 bases and the J segment 1 base; nucleotides outside the gene matches: 9. Looked up from germline, CDR1 is SNHLY and CDR2 is FYNNEI. The CDR3 DNA is TGTGCCAGTGTGCCGGGACAGGGATTCCAAGAGACCCAGTACTTC. Translation: CASVPGQGFQETQYF. Drawing the rest from reference TRBV2 and TRBJ2-5, the complete variable domain is EPEVTQTPSHQVTQMGQEVILRCVPISNHLYFYWYRQILGQKVEFLVSFYNNEISEKSEIFDDQFSVERPDGSNFTLKIRSTKLEDSAMYFCASVPGQGFQETQYFGPGTRLLVL.

The rearrangement links TRBV19 to TRBJ2-3; maybe TRBD2 (6 bases). The CDR3 has 12 amino acids. Germline CDR1 reads LNHDA; CDR2 reads SQIVND (reference sequence). The V gene lost 9 bases and the J gene lost 6 bases, with 13 bases spanning the gap. CDR3: CASKPGGDTQYF. CDR3 bases: TGTGCCAGCAAACCTGGGGGGGATACGCAGTATTTT. The full variable domain, completed using reference TRBV19 and TRBJ2-3, is DGGITQSPKYLFRKEGQNVTLSCEQNLNHDAMYWYRQDPGQGLRLIYYSQIVNDFQKGDIAEGYSVSREKKESFPLTVTSAQKNPTAFYLCASKPGGDTQYFGPGTRLTVL.

The chain is built from TRBV5-4 and TRBJ2-3; TRBD1 matches 7 bases. J gave up 4 bases and V 4 bases, and 3 bases lay outside the gene matches. Germline CDR1 and CDR2: SGHNT and YYREEE (reference sequence). This CDR3 is built from 13 residues. Here the CDR3 DNA reads TGTGCCAGCAGCCAGACAGGGCCAGATACGCAGTATTTT. The encoded protein is CASSQTGPDTQYF.

This clone was detected only a few times. This chain connects TRBV27 to TRBJ1-2, with a weak D call TRBD1 (5 bases). Germline-derived CDR1 and CDR2 are MNHEY and SMNVEV (reference sequence). Trimming stripped 4 bases from V and 8 bases from J, with 14 bases between. The CDR3 is made up of 13 amino acids. CDR3 protein: CASSSQGPSGYTF. CDR3 DNA: TGTGCCAGCAGTTCTCAGGGCCCGAGCGGCTACACCTTC.

The chain is built from TRBV19 and TRBJ2-2, with 7 nucleotides matching TRBD2. Germline V gives CDR1 LNHDA, CDR2 SQIVND (reference sequence). This CDR3 has 14 residues. With 7 bases clipped from V and 4 bases from J, the junction kept 6 bases outside the gene matches. The CDR3 DNA sequence: TGTGCCAGTACCCATGGGGAGGGCACCGGGGAGCTGTTTTTT. It specifies CASTHGEGTGELFF.

The CDR3 DNA reads TGTGCCAGCAGCCCGGGACAGGGTTACACTGAAGCTTTCTTT. Amino acid sequence: CASSPGQGYTEAFF. The chain links TRBV6-5 to TRBJ1-1; TRBD1 aligns across 9 bases. The ends lost 6 bases at V and 3 bases at J; junction bases unmatched: 5. The V gene's germline CDR1 is MNHEY and CDR2 SVGAGI. The CDR3 consists of 14 residues.

The CDR3 DNA reads TGCGCCAGCAGTGGTCAACAGGGGAACACTGAAGCTTTCTTT. It encodes CASSGQQGNTEAFF. The chain carries TRBV10-1 and TRBJ1-1; a possible D gene is TRBD1 (6 bases). The CDR3 runs 14 residues. Germline V gene data show CDR1 as WNHNN and CDR2 as SYGVQD (reference sequence). V was trimmed by 4 bases and J by 1 base, leaving 10 bases between them.

The chain recombines TRBV5-6 with TRBJ1-1; D is unresolved. The V gene lost 4 bases and the J gene lost 4 bases, with 8 bases spanning the gap. The germline CDR1 and CDR2 sequences are SGHDT and YYEEEE. This CDR3 region has 12 residues. CDR3 coding DNA: TGTGCCAGCAGCATACGGAGCACTGAAGCTTTCTTT. It codes for CASSIRSTEAFF.

The chain employs TRBV15 and TRBJ2-1, with 9 bases that match TRBD1. The CDR3 has 16 amino acids. The junction had 9 bases not matched to a gene; V was cut back by 3 bases and J by 6 bases. In germline, CDR1 is LNHNV, CDR2 YYDKDF (reference sequence). CDR3 in amino acids: CATSSRGTGSVNEQFF. CDR3 DNA sequence: TGTGCCACCAGCAGTCGCGGGACAGGGTCGGTCAATGAGCAGTTCTTC.

The V call is TRBV18, the J call TRBJ2-7; TRBD1 matches 9 bases. The CDR3 is 15 amino acids. The V and J ends lost 3 bases and 6 bases, in that order; junction bases with no gene match: 9. Looked up from germline, CDR1 is KGHSH and CDR2 is LQKENI. CDR3 sequence (DNA): TGTGCCAGCTCACCTTTTCTGGGACAGGGTGGCGAGCAGTACTTC. Amino acid sequence: CASSPFLGQGGEQYF.

The chain recombines TRBV6-5 with TRBJ2-5; no firm D call. Germline values: CDR1 MNHEY, CDR2 SVGAGI. The V end was cut by 5 bases, the J end by 1 base, with 14 bases between. There are 15 residues in the CDR3. The CDR3 protein is CASSQLAVGQETQYF. CDR3 coding DNA: TGTGCCAGCAGTCAACTCGCGGTGGGCCAAGAGACCCAGTACTTC.

The chain links TRBV30 to TRBJ2-3; 8 bases match TRBD2. The J segment lost 2 bases and the V segment lost 3 bases, leaving 10 bases of the junction unmatched. Germline V gene lookup returns CDR1 GTSNPN and CDR2 SVGIG (reference sequence). CDR3 size: 16 residues. The CDR3 loop is CAWSLGGSGDTDTQYF. The CDR3 DNA reads as TGTGCCTGGAGCCTTGGTGGTAGCGGGGACACAGATACGCAGTATTTT.